What follows are 5 T cell receptor beta chains derived from one specimen sequenced in a study of CD8 T cell repertoires and HIV-1 epitope variants. Their antigens are not known. Produced via immunoSEQ multiplex PCR; TCRdb's table is partial and in-frame only. The sample has about 4,800 clones, 65% to 70% seen once. Sequenced: cultured CD8+ T cells derived from PBMCs. The receptors shown here come from a male donor with HIV.

The chain recombines TRBV7-3 with TRBJ2-1; TRBD2 matches 10 bases. The CDR3 spans 15 residues. V was clipped by 2 bases and J by 6 bases; unmatched bases: 4. The germline V gene encodes CDR1 SGHTA and CDR2 FQGTGA. Here the CDR3 reads CASSLVAGGFNEQFF. CDR3 coding DNA: TGTGCCAGCAGCTTAGTAGCGGGGGGATTCAATGAGCAGTTCTTC.

This chain links TRBV10-2 with TRBJ2-7; perhaps TRBD2 as D (6 bases). CDR1 and CDR2 from the germline V gene are WSHSY and SAAADI. The V end was cut by 6 bases, the J end by 2 bases, with 20 bases between. The CDR3 has 16 residues. CDR3 in amino acids: CASRGGWGKGTYEQYF. The CDR3 DNA reads TGCGCCAGCAGGGGGGGATGGGGCAAGGGTACCTACGAGCAGTACTTC.

The rearrangement uses TRBV7-2 and TRBJ2-2, with D hard to call. V lost 2 bases, J lost 5 bases, and 6 bases lay in between. The CDR3 has 13 amino acids. Germline assignment: CDR1 SGHTA and CDR2 FQGNSA. Here the CDR3 reads CASSLIGTGELFF. As DNA, the CDR3 is TGTGCCAGCAGCTTAATTGGAACCGGGGAGCTGTTTTTT.

This sequence joins TRBV5-6 and TRBJ2-7; unclear D gene. This CDR3 contains 12 residues. The germline CDR1 and CDR2 sequences are SGHDT and YYEEEE. V was pared by 2 bases and J by 4 bases, with 7 bases between. The CDR3 loop reads CASSFAEYEQYF. The CDR3 DNA reads as TGTGCCAGCAGCTTCGCCGAGTACGAGCAGTACTTC.

The V gene is TRBV5-6, the J gene TRBJ1-3; D remains unclear. The CDR3 length is 13 residues. The ends were cut back, 1 base at V and 2 bases at J, with 4 bases in the middle. The germline V gene has CDR1 SGHDT and CDR2 YYEEEE. DNA for the CDR3: TGTGCCAGCAGCTTGCCCCCTGGAAACACCATATATTTT. This encodes CASSLPPGNTIYF.